The clone carrying this T cell receptor (beta chain) was seen more than once but under ten times. Its antigen is still unknown. Sequenced material consisted of expressed TCRB transcripts (all of the isolated RNA was reverse transcribed). Reads from naive, central memory and regulatory T cell samples averaged about 3.9 million. The data were produced by immunoSEQ multiplex PCR, yet TCRdb's version contains in-frame clones alone and is incomplete. The repertoire has 810,000 or so clones, roughly 17% of them found once; the top ten carry 0.023%. The CDR3 has 15 residues. The V gene end was trimmed by 4 bases and the J gene end by 3 bases; junction bases not matched to a gene: 8. Germline values: CDR1 SGHAT, CDR2 FQDESV (reference sequence). The sample comes from a study of beta chain features in type 1 diabetes. Central memory, naive, regulatory and stem cell-like memory CD4+ cells were sorted by CD45RO/CCR7/CD25/CD127/CD95/CD27. Each sorted population was over 95% pure.

Study results and caveats: VDJ junctions in type 1 diabetes patients carried more deletions and fewer insertions.

Specimen: naive CD4+ T cells from blood. The TCR comes from a young woman in good health. The chain couples TRBV11-1 to TRBJ1-1; 7 bases are shared with TRBD1. CDR3 region: CASSSTGQTYTEAFF. In DNA, the CDR3 is TGTGCCAGCAGCTCAACGGGACAGACTTACACTGAAGCTTTCTTT.